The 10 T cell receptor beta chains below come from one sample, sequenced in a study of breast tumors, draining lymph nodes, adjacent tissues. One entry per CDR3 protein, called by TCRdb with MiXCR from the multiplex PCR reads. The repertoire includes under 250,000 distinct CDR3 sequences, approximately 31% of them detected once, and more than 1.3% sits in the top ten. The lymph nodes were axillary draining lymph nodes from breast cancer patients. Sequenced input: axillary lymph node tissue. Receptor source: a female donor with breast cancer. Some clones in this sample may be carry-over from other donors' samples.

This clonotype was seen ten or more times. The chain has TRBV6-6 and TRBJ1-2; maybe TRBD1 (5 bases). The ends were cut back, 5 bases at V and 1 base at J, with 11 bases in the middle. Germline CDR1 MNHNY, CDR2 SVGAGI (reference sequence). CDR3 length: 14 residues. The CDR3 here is CASSPQGLNYGYTF. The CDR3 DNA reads TGTGCCAGCAGTCCGCAGGGACTTAACTATGGCTACACCTTC.

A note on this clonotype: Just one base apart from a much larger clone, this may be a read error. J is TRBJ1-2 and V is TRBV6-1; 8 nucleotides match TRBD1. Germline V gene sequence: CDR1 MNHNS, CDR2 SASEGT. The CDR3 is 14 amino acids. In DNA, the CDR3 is TGTGCCAGCAGTCCCAGGGGGCGTAACTATGGCCACACCTTC. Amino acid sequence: CASSPRGRNYGHTF.

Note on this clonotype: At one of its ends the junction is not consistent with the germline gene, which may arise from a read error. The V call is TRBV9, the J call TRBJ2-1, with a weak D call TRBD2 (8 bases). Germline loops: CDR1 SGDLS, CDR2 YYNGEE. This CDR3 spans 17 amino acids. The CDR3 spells CASSEGAAGVWGNGQFF. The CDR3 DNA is TGTGCCAGCAGCGAGGGGGCAGCGGGAGTATGGGGAAATGGGCAGTTCTTC.

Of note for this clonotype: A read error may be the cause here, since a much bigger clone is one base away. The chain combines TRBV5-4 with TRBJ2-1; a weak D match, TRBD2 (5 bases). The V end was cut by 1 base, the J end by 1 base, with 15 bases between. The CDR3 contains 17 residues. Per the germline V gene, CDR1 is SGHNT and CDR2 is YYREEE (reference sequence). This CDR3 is CASSLNSALKSYNEQFF. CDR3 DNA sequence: TGTGCCAGCAGCTTGAATAGCGCGTTAAAATCCTACAATGAGCAGTTCTTC.

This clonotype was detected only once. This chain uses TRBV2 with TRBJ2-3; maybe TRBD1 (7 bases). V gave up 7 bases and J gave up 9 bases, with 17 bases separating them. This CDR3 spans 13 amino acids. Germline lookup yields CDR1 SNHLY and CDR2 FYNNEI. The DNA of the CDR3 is TGTGCCAGCAATCCGGGACCAGGGGGGACGCAGTATTTT. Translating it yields CASNPGPGGTQYF. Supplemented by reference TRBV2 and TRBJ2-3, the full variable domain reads EPEVTQTPSHQVTQMGQEVILRCVPISNHLYFYWYRQILGQKVEFLVSFYNNEISEKSEIFDDQFSVERPDGSNFTLKIRSTKLEDSAMYFCASNPGPGGTQYFGPGTRLTVL.

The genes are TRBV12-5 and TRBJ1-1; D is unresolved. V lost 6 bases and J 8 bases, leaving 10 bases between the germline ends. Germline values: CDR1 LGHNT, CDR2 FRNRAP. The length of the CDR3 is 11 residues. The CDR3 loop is CASGSFAEAFF. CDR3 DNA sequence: TGTGCTAGTGGATCGTTCGCGGAAGCTTTCTTT.

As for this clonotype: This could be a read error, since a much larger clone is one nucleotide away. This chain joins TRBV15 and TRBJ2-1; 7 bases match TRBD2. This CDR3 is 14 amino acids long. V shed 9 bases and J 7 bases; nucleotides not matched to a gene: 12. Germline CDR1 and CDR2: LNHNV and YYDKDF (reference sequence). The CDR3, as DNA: TGTGCCACACCTATACTGGGGGGGGTAAATGAGCAGTTCTTC. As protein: CATPILGGVNEQFF.

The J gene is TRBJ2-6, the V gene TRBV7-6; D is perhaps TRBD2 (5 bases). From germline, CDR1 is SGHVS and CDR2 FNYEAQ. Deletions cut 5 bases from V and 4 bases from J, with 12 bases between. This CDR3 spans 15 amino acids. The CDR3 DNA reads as TGTGCCAGCAGCAAACCTAGCTCCGGGGCCAACGTCCTGACTTTC. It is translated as CASSKPSSGANVLTF.

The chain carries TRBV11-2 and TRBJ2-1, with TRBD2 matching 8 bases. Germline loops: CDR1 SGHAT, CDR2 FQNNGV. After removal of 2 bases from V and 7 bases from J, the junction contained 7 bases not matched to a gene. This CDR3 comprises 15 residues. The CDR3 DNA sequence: TGTGCCAGCAGCTTAAGTAGCGGGACGTTTAATGAGCAGTTCTTC. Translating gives CASSLSSGTFNEQFF.

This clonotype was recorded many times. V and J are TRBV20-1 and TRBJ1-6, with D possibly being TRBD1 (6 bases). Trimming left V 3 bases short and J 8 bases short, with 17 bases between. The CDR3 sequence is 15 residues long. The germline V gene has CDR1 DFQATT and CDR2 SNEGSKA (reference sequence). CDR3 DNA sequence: TGCAGTGCTAGGGGGTCCGGGGGCGGGGATTCACCCCTCCACTTT. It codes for CSARGSGGGDSPLHF.